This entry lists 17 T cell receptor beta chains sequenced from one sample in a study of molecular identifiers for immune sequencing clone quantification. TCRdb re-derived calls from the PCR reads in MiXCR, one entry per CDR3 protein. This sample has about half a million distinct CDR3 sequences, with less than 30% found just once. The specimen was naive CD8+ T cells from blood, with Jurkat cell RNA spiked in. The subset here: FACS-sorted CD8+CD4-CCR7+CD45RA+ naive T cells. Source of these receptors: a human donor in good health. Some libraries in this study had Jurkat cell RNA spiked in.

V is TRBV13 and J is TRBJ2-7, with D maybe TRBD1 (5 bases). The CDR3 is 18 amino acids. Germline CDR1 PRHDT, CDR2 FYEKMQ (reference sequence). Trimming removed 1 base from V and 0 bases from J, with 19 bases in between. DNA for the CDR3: TGTGCCAGCAGCTTAGAGGGGCTCAAGCTGACGAGCTCCTACGAGCAGTACTTC. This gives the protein CASSLEGLKLTSSYEQYF. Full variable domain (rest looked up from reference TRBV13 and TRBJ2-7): AAGVIQSPRHLIKEKRETATLKCYPIPRHDTVYWYQQGPGQDPQFLISFYEKMQSDKGSIPDRFSAQQFSDYHSELNMSSLELGDSALYFCASSLEGLKLTSSYEQYFGPGTRLTVT.

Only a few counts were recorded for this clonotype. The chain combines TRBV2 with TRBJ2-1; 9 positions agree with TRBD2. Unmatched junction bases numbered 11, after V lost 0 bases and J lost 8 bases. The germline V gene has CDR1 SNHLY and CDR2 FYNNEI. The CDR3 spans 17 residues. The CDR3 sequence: CASSEALQPSGDDEQFF. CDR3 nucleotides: TGTGCCAGCAGTGAAGCGCTTCAACCTAGCGGGGACGATGAGCAGTTCTTC. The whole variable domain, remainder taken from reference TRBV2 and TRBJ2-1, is EPEVTQTPSHQVTQMGQEVILRCVPISNHLYFYWYRQILGQKVEFLVSFYNNEISEKSEIFDDQFSVERPDGSNFTLKIRSTKLEDSAMYFCASSEALQPSGDDEQFFGPGTRLTVL.

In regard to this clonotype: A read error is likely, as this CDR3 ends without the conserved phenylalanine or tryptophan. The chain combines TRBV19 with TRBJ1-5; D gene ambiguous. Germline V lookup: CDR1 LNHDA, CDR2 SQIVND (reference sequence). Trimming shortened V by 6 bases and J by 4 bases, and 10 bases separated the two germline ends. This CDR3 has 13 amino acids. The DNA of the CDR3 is TGTGCCAGTAGCGACAATTGGAATCAGCCCCAGCATCTT. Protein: CASSDNWNQPQHL.

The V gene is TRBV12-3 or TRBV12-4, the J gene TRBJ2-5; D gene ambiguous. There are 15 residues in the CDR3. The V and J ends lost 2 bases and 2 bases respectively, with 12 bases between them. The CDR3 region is CASSLIVGKQETQYF. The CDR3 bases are TGTGCCAGCAGTTTAATCGTGGGGAAACAAGAGACCCAGTACTTC.

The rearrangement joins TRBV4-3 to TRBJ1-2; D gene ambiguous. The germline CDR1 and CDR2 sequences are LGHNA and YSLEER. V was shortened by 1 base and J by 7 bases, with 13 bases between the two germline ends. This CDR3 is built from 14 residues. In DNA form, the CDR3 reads TGCGCCAGCAGCCAAGTCCGAGGGCGTTCTGGCTACACCTTC. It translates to CASSQVRGRSGYTF.

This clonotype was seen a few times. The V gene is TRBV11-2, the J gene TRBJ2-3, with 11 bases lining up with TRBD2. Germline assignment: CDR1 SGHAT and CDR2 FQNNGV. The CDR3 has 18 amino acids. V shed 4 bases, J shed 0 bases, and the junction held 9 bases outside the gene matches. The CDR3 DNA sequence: TGTGCCAGCAGCTCTCCGGGACTAGCGGACTTCAGCACAGATACGCAGTATTTT. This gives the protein CASSSPGLADFSTDTQYF.

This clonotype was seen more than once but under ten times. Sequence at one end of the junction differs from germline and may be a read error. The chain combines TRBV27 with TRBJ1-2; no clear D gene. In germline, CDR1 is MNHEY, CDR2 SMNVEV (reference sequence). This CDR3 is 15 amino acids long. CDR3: CAGSLSRDTNYGYTF. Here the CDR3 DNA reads TGTGCCGGCAGTTTATCAAGGGATACCAACTATGGCTACACCTTC.

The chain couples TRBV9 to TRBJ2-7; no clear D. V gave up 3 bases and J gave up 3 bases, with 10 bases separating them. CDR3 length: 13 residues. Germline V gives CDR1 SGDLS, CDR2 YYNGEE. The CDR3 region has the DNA TGTGCCAGCAGCGGACCCCCGGGCTACGAGCAGTACTTC. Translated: CASSGPPGYEQYF. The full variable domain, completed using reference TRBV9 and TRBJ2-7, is DSGVTQTPKHLITATGQRVTLRCSPRSGDLSVYWYQQSLDQGLQFLIQYYNGEERAKGNILERFSAQQFPDLHSELNLSSLELGDSALYFCASSGPPGYEQYFGPGTRLTVT.

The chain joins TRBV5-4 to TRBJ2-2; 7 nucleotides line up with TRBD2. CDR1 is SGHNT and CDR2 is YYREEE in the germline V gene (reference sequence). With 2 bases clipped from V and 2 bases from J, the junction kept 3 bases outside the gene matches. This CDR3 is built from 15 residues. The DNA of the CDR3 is TGTGCCAGCAGCTTCGGACTAGAAAACACCGGGGAGCTGTTTTTT. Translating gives CASSFGLENTGELFF.

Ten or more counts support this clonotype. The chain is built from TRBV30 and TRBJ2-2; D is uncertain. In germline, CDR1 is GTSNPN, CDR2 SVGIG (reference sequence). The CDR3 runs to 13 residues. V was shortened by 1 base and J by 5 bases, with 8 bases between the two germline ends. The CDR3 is CAWSGIGTGELFF. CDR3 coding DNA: TGTGCCTGGAGTGGGATAGGAACCGGGGAGCTGTTTTTT.

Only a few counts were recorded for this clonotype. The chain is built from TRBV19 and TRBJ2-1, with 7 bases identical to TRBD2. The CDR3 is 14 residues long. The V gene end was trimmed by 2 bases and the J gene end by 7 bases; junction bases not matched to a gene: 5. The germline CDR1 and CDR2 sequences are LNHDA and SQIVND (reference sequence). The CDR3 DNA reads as TGTGCCAGTAGTATATCTGCGGGAGTGAATGAGCAGTTCTTC. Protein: CASSISAGVNEQFF.

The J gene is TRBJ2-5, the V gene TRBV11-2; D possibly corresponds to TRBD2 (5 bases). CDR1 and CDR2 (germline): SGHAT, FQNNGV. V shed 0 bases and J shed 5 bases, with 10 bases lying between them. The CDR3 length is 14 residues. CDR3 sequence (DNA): TGTGCCAGCAGCTTAGATTTTAGCGTGGAGACCCAGTACTTC. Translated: CASSLDFSVETQYF.

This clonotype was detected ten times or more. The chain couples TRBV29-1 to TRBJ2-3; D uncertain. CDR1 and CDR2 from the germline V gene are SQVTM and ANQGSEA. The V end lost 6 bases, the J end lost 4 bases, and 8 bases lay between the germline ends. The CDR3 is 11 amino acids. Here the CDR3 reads CSVGSADTQYF. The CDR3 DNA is TGCAGCGTGGGGTCGGCAGATACGCAGTATTTT.

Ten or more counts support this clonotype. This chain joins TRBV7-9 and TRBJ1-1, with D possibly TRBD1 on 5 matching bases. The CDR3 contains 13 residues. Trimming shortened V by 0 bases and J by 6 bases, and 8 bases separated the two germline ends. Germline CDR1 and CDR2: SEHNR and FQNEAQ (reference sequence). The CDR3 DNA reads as TGTGCCAGCAGCTTAGCGCCGGGGCCTGAAGCTTTCTTT. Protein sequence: CASSLAPGPEAFF.

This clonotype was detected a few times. CDR3 in amino acids: CSVGQGLGDEQYF. Here the CDR3 DNA reads TGCAGCGTAGGTCAGGGGCTAGGGGACGAGCAGTACTTC. The gene calls are TRBV29-1 and TRBJ2-7; TRBD1 might be the D (6 bases). CDR3 length: 13 amino acids. V was shortened by 6 bases and J by 5 bases, with 17 bases between the two germline ends. CDR1 is SQVTM, CDR2 ANQGSEA, per germline.

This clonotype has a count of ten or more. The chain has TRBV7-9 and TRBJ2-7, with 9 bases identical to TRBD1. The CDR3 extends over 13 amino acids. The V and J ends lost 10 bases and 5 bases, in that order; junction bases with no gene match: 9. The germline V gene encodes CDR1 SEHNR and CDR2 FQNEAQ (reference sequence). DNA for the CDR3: TGTGCCACCCCAGGGACAGGGACCCACGAGCAGTACTTC. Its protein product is CATPGTGTHEQYF.

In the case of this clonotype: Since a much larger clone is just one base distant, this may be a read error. The DNA for the CDR3 is TGTGCCTGGCTAGACATGAGCTCCCACAATGAGCAGTTCTTC. It specifies CAWLDMSSHNEQFF. The J gene is TRBJ2-1, the V gene TRBV30; no clear D gene. Germline CDR1 reads GTSNPN; CDR2 reads SVGIG (reference sequence). This CDR3 spans 14 amino acids.